The 4 T cell receptor beta chains presented below share a single source sample, sequenced in a study of T cell responses to AZD1222 COVID-19 vaccine. Some clones are missing from TCRdb's copy, which holds only in-frame ones; the method was immunoSEQ multiplex PCR. The profile covers about 130,000 clones, with roughly 90% appearing a single time and about 6% taken by the ten largest. This specimen consisted of peripheral blood, obtained 28 days after the second AZD1222 dose. These receptor sequences come from an adult who received the AZD1222 COVID-19 vaccine.

The chain links TRBV5-1 to TRBJ1-6; possible D gene TRBD1, 5 bases. Germline V gene lookup returns CDR1 SGHRS and CDR2 YFSETQ. V shed 3 bases and J shed 7 bases, with 20 bases lying between them. This CDR3 is 17 amino acids long. The CDR3 bases are TGCGCCAGCAGCTCCGCCCGTGGGGGGACTTCAAATTCACCCCTCCACTTT. Encoded protein: CASSSARGGTSNSPLHF.

The J gene is TRBJ2-7, the V gene TRBV28; 8 bases are shared with TRBD2. The germline V gene encodes CDR1 MDHEN and CDR2 SYDVKM. V was pared by 6 bases and J by 0 bases, with 7 bases of the junction left unmatched. The CDR3 runs to 15 residues. The CDR3 spells CASSISGADSYEQYF. Here the CDR3 DNA reads TGTGCCAGCAGCATTAGCGGGGCGGACTCCTACGAGCAGTACTTC.

There are a few counts of this clone. This rearrangement joins TRBV6-1 to TRBJ1-2; D is perhaps TRBD1 (6 bases). Trimming cost V 1 base and J 2 bases, with 8 bases left between them. Germline V CDR1 and CDR2: MNHNS, SASEGT. The CDR3 covers 14 residues. The CDR3 is CASSEGTANYGYTF. For the CDR3, the DNA is TGTGCCAGCAGTGAAGGGACAGCCAACTATGGCTACACCTTC.

The rearrangement joins TRBV5-1 to TRBJ2-7; tentatively, D is TRBD1 (6 bases). Germline loops: CDR1 SGHRS, CDR2 YFSETQ. CDR3 size: 14 residues. V lost 0 bases and J lost 2, with 9 bases in between. The CDR3 DNA follows: TGCGCCAGCAGCTTGGTAGGGACACCCTACGAGCAGTACTTC. It is translated as CASSLVGTPYEQYF.